Listed here are 17 T cell receptor beta chains from one sample, sequenced in a study of blood T cell repertoires in COVID-19. The table came from immunoSEQ multiplex PCR; TCRdb's copy has only in-frame clones and leaves some out. The sample shows about 140,000 clones, about nine tenths of them seen only once. Sequences were obtained from PBMCs or T cells enriched from blood (not recorded which). The receptors stem from a middle-aged man who had recovered from COVID-19.

The chain uses TRBV9 and TRBJ2-7; TRBD2 might be the D (6 bases). Germline V lookup: CDR1 SGDLS, CDR2 YYNGEE. Trimming removed 0 bases at V and 3 bases at J, with 13 bases between. The length of the CDR3 is 15 residues. CDR3: CASSVGSGPYYEQYF. The DNA for the CDR3 is TGTGCCAGCAGCGTAGGAAGCGGGCCATACTACGAGCAGTACTTC.

The chain is built from TRBV7-9 and TRBJ2-1; 7 bases agree with TRBD1. The CDR3 contains 13 residues. V trimming: 4 bases; J trimming: 10 bases; junction bases outside the gene matches: 7. From germline, CDR1 is SEHNR and CDR2 FQNEAQ (reference sequence). The CDR3 protein is CASSSTGAHEQFF. In nucleotides, the CDR3 is TGTGCCAGCAGCTCCACAGGGGCCCACGAGCAGTTCTTC. The entire variable domain, with the rest obtained from reference TRBV7-9 and TRBJ2-1, is as follows: DTGVSQNPRHKITKRGQNVTFRCDPISEHNRLYWYRQTLGQGPEFLTYFQNEAQLEKSRLLSDRFSAERPKGSFSTLEIQRTEQGDSAMYLCASSSTGAHEQFFGPGTRLTVL.

This clone was counted only a few times. The chain links TRBV5-1 to TRBJ2-1; the match to TRBD2 covers 16 bases. CDR1 is SGHRS, CDR2 YFSETQ, per germline. The CDR3 has 16 residues. V gave up 3 bases and J gave up 9 bases; unmatched junction bases: 6. CDR3 nucleotides: TGCGCCAGCAGCTCGGGACTAGCGGGGGGGCATGCTGAGCAGTTCTTC. This gives the protein CASSSGLAGGHAEQFF.

The chain links TRBV19 to TRBJ2-1; D unresolved. This CDR3 has 14 amino acids. Germline-derived CDR1 and CDR2 are LNHDA and SQIVND (reference sequence). The V end lost 2 bases, the J end lost 4 bases, and 9 bases lay between the germline ends. As DNA, the CDR3 is TGTGCCAGTAGTATATCTTCGAGATACAATGAGCAGTTCTTC. Translation gives CASSISSRYNEQFF.

This clone was seen a handful of times. V and J are TRBV4-3 and TRBJ2-3; D is unclear. V was shortened by 3 bases and J by 6 bases, with 10 bases between the two germline ends. CDR1 is LGHNA, CDR2 YSLEER, per germline. The CDR3 sequence is 13 residues long. This CDR3 reads CASSHRFIDTQYF. For the CDR3, the DNA is TGCGCCAGCAGCCACAGGTTCATCGATACGCAGTATTTT.

The CDR3 DNA reads TGTGCCAGCAGTTTACAGGGGTCTAATGAAAAACTGTTTTTT. It specifies CASSLQGSNEKLFF. This rearrangement joins TRBV28 to TRBJ1-4; D is perhaps TRBD1 (6 bases). This CDR3 has 14 residues. Looked up from germline, CDR1 is MDHEN and CDR2 is SYDVKM. Deletions cut 2 bases from V and 3 bases from J, with 7 bases between.

To note about this clone: The sample holds other DNA sequences that translate to the same CDR3. The genes are TRBV10-3 and TRBJ2-1; 10 nucleotides match TRBD1. The V and J ends lost 6 bases and 7 bases, in that order; junction bases with no gene match: 3. The CDR3 is 13 residues long. Per the germline V gene, CDR1 is ENHRY and CDR2 is SYGVKD. The CDR3 sequence: CAISRDRGNEQFF. DNA for the CDR3: TGTGCCATCAGCCGGGACAGGGGAAATGAGCAGTTCTTC.

As for this clone: Distinct nucleotide sequences in the sample also encode this CDR3. The chain is built from TRBV6-5 and TRBJ2-7, with D uncertain. The CDR3 has 13 amino acids. In germline, CDR1 is MNHEY, CDR2 SVGAGI. The V gene lost 8 bases and the J gene lost 6 bases, with 17 bases spanning the gap. The CDR3 bases are TGTGCCAGCTCTCTCACCGGGTCCCGCGAGCAGTACGTC. It is translated as CASSLTGSREQYV.

The J gene is TRBJ1-4, the V gene TRBV18, with no clear D. Trimming left V 8 bases short and J 5 bases short, with 12 bases between. CDR1 is KGHSH and CDR2 is LQKENI in the germline V gene. The CDR3 extends over 13 amino acids. CDR3 in DNA: TGTGCCAGCCAATTAGGACTAAATGAAAAACTGTTTTTT. Protein: CASQLGLNEKLFF.

The chain recombines TRBV19 with TRBJ2-1; 10 nucleotides line up with TRBD2. After removal of 5 bases from V and 6 bases from J, the junction contained 7 bases not matched to a gene. This CDR3 is 15 amino acids long. Germline CDR1 reads LNHDA; CDR2 reads SQIVND (reference sequence). The CDR3, as DNA: TGTGCCAGTAGTCCCCTAGCGGGAGATTTCAATGAGCAGTTCTTC. This encodes CASSPLAGDFNEQFF.

For this clone: The junction does not match germline at one end; this may be a read error. The chain is built from TRBV11-1 and TRBJ1-1, with TRBD1 as a possible D gene (6 bases). Per the germline V gene, CDR1 is SGHAT and CDR2 is FQDESV (reference sequence). The CDR3 totals 14 residues. This CDR3 reads CASSLATGLTEAFF. The CDR3 nucleotides read TGTGCCAGCAGCCTAGCGACAGGCCTCACTGAAGCTTTCTTT.

This chain uses TRBV5-5 with TRBJ2-5, with D possibly being TRBD2 (5 bases). The V end was cut by 2 bases, the J end by 2 bases, with 16 bases between. Germline lookup yields CDR1 SGHKS and CDR2 YYEKEE (reference sequence). The CDR3 sequence is 16 residues long. CDR3 region: CASSFGGGGEQETQYF. CDR3 sequence (DNA): TGTGCCAGCAGCTTTGGAGGAGGTGGGGAACAAGAGACCCAGTACTTC.

This clone was seen only once. The chain joins TRBV4-1 to TRBJ1-4; the match to TRBD1 covers 10 bases. The CDR3 runs 15 residues. V was clipped by 3 bases and J by 14 bases; unmatched bases: 12. Germline CDR1 and CDR2: MGHRA and YSYEKL. This CDR3 reads CASSQGQGPFRGLFF. The CDR3 DNA reads as TGCGCCAGCAGCCAGGGACAGGGGCCTTTCCGGGGGCTGTTTTTT.

The J gene is TRBJ2-7, the V gene TRBV18; D is perhaps TRBD1 (6 bases). Germline V gene data show CDR1 as KGHSH and CDR2 as LQKENI. V gave up 3 bases and J gave up 3 bases, with 12 bases separating them. The CDR3 has 14 residues. The chain's CDR3 is CASSPFRDNYEQYF. The CDR3 DNA is TGTGCCAGCTCACCTTTCCGGGACAACTACGAGCAGTACTTC.

V and J are TRBV7-9 and TRBJ1-2, with a tentative D call TRBD1 (6 bases). Trimming took off 0 bases at V and 5 bases at J, with 10 bases between the two ends. Germline V gives CDR1 SEHNR, CDR2 FQNEAQ (reference sequence). CDR3 length: 14 residues. The CDR3 region has the DNA TGTGCCAGCAGCTTAGCGGGGGCGCGGTATGGCTACACCTTC. Residues: CASSLAGARYGYTF.

The chain couples TRBV18 to TRBJ1-2; 7 bases agree with TRBD1. J gave up 7 bases and V 6 bases, and 11 bases lay outside the gene matches. The CDR3 runs 14 residues. From germline, CDR1 is KGHSH and CDR2 LQKENI. The CDR3 loop is CASSTSEGGAGYTF. The CDR3 nucleotides are TGTGCCAGCTCGACCTCGGAAGGGGGCGCTGGCTACACCTTC.

In nucleotides, the CDR3 is TGTGCCAGCAGCGGTTCTAGCGGGAGGGCACACAATGAGCAGTTCTTC. Amino acids: CASSGSSGRAHNEQFF. The chain employs TRBV7-9 and TRBJ2-1, with TRBD2 matching over 12 bases. CDR3 length equals 16 residues. V was pared by 5 bases and J by 5 bases, with 7 bases of the junction left unmatched. CDR1 and CDR2 (germline): SEHNR, FQNEAQ (reference sequence).